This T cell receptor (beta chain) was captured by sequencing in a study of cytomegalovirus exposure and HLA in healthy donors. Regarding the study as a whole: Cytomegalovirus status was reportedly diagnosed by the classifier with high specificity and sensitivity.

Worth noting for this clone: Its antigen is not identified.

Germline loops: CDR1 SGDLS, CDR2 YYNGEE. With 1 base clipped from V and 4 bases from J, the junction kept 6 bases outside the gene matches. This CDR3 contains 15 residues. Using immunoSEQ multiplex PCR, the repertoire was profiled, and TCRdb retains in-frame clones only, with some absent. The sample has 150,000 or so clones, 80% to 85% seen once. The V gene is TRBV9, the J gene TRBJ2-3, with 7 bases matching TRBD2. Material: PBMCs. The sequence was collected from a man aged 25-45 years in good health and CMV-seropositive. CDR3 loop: CASSVSGRQADTQYF. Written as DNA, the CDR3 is TGTGCCAGCAGCGTATCCGGGAGGCAGGCAGATACGCAGTATTTT.